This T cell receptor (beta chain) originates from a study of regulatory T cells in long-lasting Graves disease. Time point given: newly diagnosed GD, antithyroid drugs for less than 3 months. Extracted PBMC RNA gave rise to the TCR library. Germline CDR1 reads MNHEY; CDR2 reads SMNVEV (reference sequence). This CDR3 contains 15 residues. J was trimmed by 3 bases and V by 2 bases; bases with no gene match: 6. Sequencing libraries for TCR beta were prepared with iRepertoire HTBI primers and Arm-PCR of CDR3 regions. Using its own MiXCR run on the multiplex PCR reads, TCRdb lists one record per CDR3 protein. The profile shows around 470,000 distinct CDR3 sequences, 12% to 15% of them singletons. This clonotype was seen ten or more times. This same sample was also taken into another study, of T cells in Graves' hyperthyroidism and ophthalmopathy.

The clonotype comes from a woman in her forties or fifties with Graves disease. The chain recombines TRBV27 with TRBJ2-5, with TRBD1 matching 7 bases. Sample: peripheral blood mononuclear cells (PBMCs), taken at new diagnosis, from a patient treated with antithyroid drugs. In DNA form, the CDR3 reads TGTGCCAGCAGTTTAAGATCCGGGACAGAAGAGACCCAGTACTTC. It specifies CASSLRSGTEETQYF.